A single T cell receptor (beta chain) is shown here with its context. Its antigen is not identified. Other DNA sequences within the sample encode an identical CDR3. Measured with immunoSEQ multiplex PCR; TCRdb has only the in-frame clones, and not every one. The table lists some 91,000 clones, about 91% of them singletons, with 3% to 4% in the top ten. This record comes from a study of identifying expanded T cells in peripheral blood. Healthy donors had no documented immune events, such as infections, while sampled. Study-wide points: Technical replicates showed approximately 1.2 changed clones; around two weeks approximately 16; four weeks 19. Across healthy donors, higher total template counts meant significantly greater roughly 2-week count variance.

The sequence derives from a person between 18 and 75 years old in good health. The sequenced material came from blood.

CDR3 residues: CASSLTGDNQPQHF. The CDR3 DNA follows: TGCGCCAGCAGCCTGACAGGAGACAATCAGCCCCAGCATTTT. The rearrangement uses TRBV5-1 and TRBJ1-5; weak D call: TRBD1 (6 bases). Germline CDR1 is SGHRS and CDR2 is YFSETQ. The V end lost 4 bases, the J end lost 3 bases, and 11 bases lay between the germline ends. This CDR3 has 14 residues.